One sample yielded the 30 T cell receptor beta chains listed below, sequenced in a study of CD8 T cells in Susac syndrome (dated by TCRdb to the late 2010s). Libraries came from the immunoSEQ multiplex PCR assay. RNA was extracted using the RNeasy kit, and roughly 0.45 to 1 ug of the RNA was reverse transcribed with random hexamers. TCRdb passed the public sequencing reads through fastp at Q25 and MiXCR, retaining productive beta sequences. Here each entry gathers all rows of one CDR3 protein and keeps the most common genes and DNA. The sample table lists 150,000 or so distinct CDR3 sequences, nearly 97% of them with a count of one. The ten most abundant clones make up about 0.15% of the sample. Input material: CD8+ T cells from PBMCs. These receptors originate from a human donor with multiple sclerosis.

The CDR3 bases are TGTGCCAGCAGCCCACTAGTGGATGAGCAGTTCTTC. Encoded protein: CASSPLVDEQFF. The chain combines TRBV7-9 with TRBJ2-1; D might be TRBD2 (5 bases). V was trimmed by 5 bases and J by 8 bases, leaving 10 bases between them. From germline, CDR1 is SEHNR and CDR2 FQNEAQ (reference sequence). This CDR3 is 12 amino acids long.

The chain couples TRBV27 to TRBJ1-1; 7 nucleotides align to TRBD1. Unmatched junction bases numbered 6, after V lost 8 bases and J lost 0 bases. This CDR3 comprises 14 residues. Germline V CDR1 and CDR2: MNHEY, SMNVEV (reference sequence). CDR3 sequence (DNA): TGTGCCAGCGGACAGACAGGGTTGAACACTGAAGCTTTCTTT. It translates to CASGQTGLNTEAFF.

J is TRBJ2-1 and V is TRBV4-1; TRBD1 aligns across 8 bases. The CDR3 consists of 15 residues. Germline V CDR1 and CDR2: MGHRA, YSYEKL. V shed 2 bases and J 2 bases; nucleotides not matched to a gene: 2. The CDR3 spells CASSQPTGAYNEQFF. The CDR3, as DNA: TGCGCCAGCAGCCAACCGACAGGGGCCTACAATGAGCAGTTCTTC.

This clonotype was seen only once. V and J are TRBV29-1 and TRBJ2-1; 8 bases line up with TRBD2. This CDR3 has 12 residues. Germline CDR1 is SQVTM and CDR2 is ANQGSEA. Trimming at V came to 7 bases and at J to 4 bases, leaving 3 bases not matched to a gene. CDR3 region: CSGTSGYNEQFF. The DNA of the CDR3 is TGCAGCGGTACTAGCGGATACAATGAGCAGTTCTTC.

This sequence joins TRBV5-1 and TRBJ2-2; a possible D gene is TRBD2 (6 bases). V lost 1 base, J lost 7 bases, and 14 bases lay in between. The V gene's germline CDR1 is SGHRS and CDR2 YFSETQ. The CDR3 sequence is 15 residues long. The CDR3 loop reads CASSLFQGGDGELFF. Written as DNA, the CDR3 is TGCGCCAGCAGCTTGTTCCAGGGAGGTGACGGGGAGCTGTTTTTT.

The chain couples TRBV7-6 to TRBJ1-1; no reliable D call. Looked up from germline, CDR1 is SGHVS and CDR2 is FNYEAQ. V lost 1 base and J 0 bases, leaving 12 bases between the germline ends. The CDR3 spans 16 residues. DNA of the CDR3: TGTGCCAGCAGCTTAGATTTAGCAGGCCTGAACACTGAAGCTTTCTTT. Residues: CASSLDLAGLNTEAFF.

The chain carries TRBV27 and TRBJ1-1, with D hard to call. This CDR3 contains 13 residues. The germline V and J ends were trimmed by 8 bases and 0 bases, with 10 bases remaining between them. Looked up from germline, CDR1 is MNHEY and CDR2 is SMNVEV (reference sequence). CDR3: CASRPGMNTEAFF. CDR3 coding DNA: TGTGCCAGCCGTCCCGGAATGAACACTGAAGCTTTCTTT.

The V call is TRBV29-1, the J call TRBJ2-7, with D tentatively TRBD2 (7 bases). Germline V gene sequence: CDR1 SQVTM, CDR2 ANQGSEA. The CDR3 totals 13 residues. V lost 5 bases and J lost 5, with 16 bases in between. CDR3 sequence: CSVLDRGANEQYF. DNA for the CDR3: TGCAGCGTTCTGGATCGGGGGGCCAACGAGCAGTACTTC.

This clonotype appeared once. The V gene is TRBV7-8, the J gene TRBJ1-2; D possibly corresponds to TRBD1 (5 bases). V was cut by 5 bases and J by 5 bases, with 18 bases left in between. This CDR3 has 15 residues. The germline V gene has CDR1 SGHVS and CDR2 FQNEAQ. Here the CDR3 reads CASSTRPGMEYGYTF. CDR3 nucleotides: TGTGCCAGCAGCACCCGTCCAGGGATGGAATATGGCTACACCTTC.

The V and J genes are TRBV12-3 or TRBV12-4 and TRBJ2-3; the D gene could be TRBD1 or TRBD2 (6 bases each). The CDR3 is made up of 14 amino acids. Deletions cut 4 bases from V and 5 bases from J, with 13 bases between. Here the CDR3 reads CASSSSAGQDTQYF. The CDR3 bases are TGTGCCAGCAGTTCCTCGGCGGGACAAGATACGCAGTATTTT.

A few counts support this clonotype. J is TRBJ2-5 and V is TRBV3-1, with 10 bases aligning to TRBD2. Germline CDR1 LGHDT, CDR2 YNNKEL (reference sequence). CDR3 length equals 16 residues. The V segment lost 0 bases and the J segment 3 bases; nucleotides outside the gene matches: 4. The CDR3 protein is CASSQDSSGGEETQYF. CDR3 sequence (DNA): TGTGCCAGCAGCCAAGATTCTAGCGGGGGTGAAGAGACCCAGTACTTC.

The V call is TRBV15, the J call TRBJ2-1; D gene ambiguous. V gave up 4 bases and J gave up 8 bases, with 12 bases separating them. Per the germline V gene, CDR1 is LNHNV and CDR2 is YYDKDF (reference sequence). There are 13 residues in the CDR3. Written as DNA, the CDR3 is TGTGCCACCAGCATTTCTAGTGGCGATGAGCAGTTCTTC. Translated: CATSISSGDEQFF.

A single count supports this clonotype. The chain carries TRBV29-1 and TRBJ1-2, with D tentatively TRBD1 (6 bases). Germline V gene lookup returns CDR1 SQVTM and CDR2 ANQGSEA. Trimming took 3 bases from V and 4 from J, leaving 15 bases between them. The CDR3 sequence is 14 residues long. The DNA of the CDR3 is TGCAGCGTTGACACCCAGGGGACGGGCTATGGCTACACCTTC. Translated, it gives CSVDTQGTGYGYTF.

The V gene is TRBV20-1, the J gene TRBJ1-2; D gene ambiguous. This CDR3 is 14 amino acids long. Trimming removed 1 base at V and 2 bases at J, with 11 bases between. Germline CDR1 is DFQATT and CDR2 is SNEGSKA (reference sequence). DNA of the CDR3: TGCAGTGCTAGAGCGTCTATTTCCAACTATGGCTACACCTTC. It specifies CSARASISNYGYTF.

The chain combines TRBV15 with TRBJ2-3; 8 bases agree with TRBD1. The junction had 9 bases not matched to a gene; V was cut back by 5 bases and J by 5 bases. CDR3 length: 15 amino acids. Germline V gene sequence: CDR1 LNHNV, CDR2 YYDKDF (reference sequence). Written as DNA, the CDR3 is TGTGCCACCAGCGGCTCAGGGGGCGCTGGAGATACGCAGTATTTT. It codes for CATSGSGGAGDTQYF. Complete variable domain (other parts from reference TRBV15 and TRBJ2-3): DAMVIQNPRYQVTQFGKPVTLSCSQTLNHNVMYWYQQKSSQAPKLLFHYYDKDFNNEADTPDNFQSRRPNTSFCFLDIRSPGLGDTAMYLCATSGSGGAGDTQYFGPGTRLTVL.

The chain employs TRBV3-1 and TRBJ2-3, with D unresolved. CDR3 length: 18 amino acids. Looked up from germline, CDR1 is LGHDT and CDR2 is YNNKEL (reference sequence). Deletions cut 1 base from V and 2 bases from J, with 19 bases between. The CDR3 DNA follows: TGTGCCAGCAGCCAAGGAGGAAGATTGTTAAGGTTCACAGATACGCAGTATTTT. Its protein is CASSQGGRLLRFTDTQYF.

This clonotype was observed once. The chain uses TRBV2 and TRBJ2-6; tentative D call: TRBD2 (5 bases). This CDR3 is 17 amino acids long. The V end lost 4 bases, the J end lost 0 bases, and 13 bases lay between the germline ends. From germline, CDR1 is SNHLY and CDR2 FYNNEI. The CDR3 loop is CASSGSQRGSGANVLTF. CDR3 sequence (DNA): TGTGCCAGCAGTGGCTCTCAACGGGGCTCTGGGGCCAACGTCCTGACTTTC.

This chain joins TRBV7-8 and TRBJ2-1; 10 nucleotides line up with TRBD1. Trimming removed 3 bases from V and 8 bases from J; junction bases left unmatched: 13. The CDR3 spans 17 residues. Germline CDR1 SGHVS, CDR2 FQNEAQ. As DNA, the CDR3 is TGTGCCAGCAGCTTGGCAGCTGGGACAGGGACAGGGGATGAGCAGTTCTTC. Translated: CASSLAAGTGTGDEQFF.

This chain joins TRBV27 and TRBJ1-4; no firm D call. This CDR3 has 13 amino acids. CDR1 and CDR2 (germline): MNHEY, SMNVEV (reference sequence). V was cut by 5 bases and J by 5 bases, with 9 bases left in between. CDR3 nucleotides: TGTGCCAGCAGTAACCGTGTCAATGAAAAACTGTTTTTT. This translates into CASSNRVNEKLFF. The whole variable domain, filled in from reference TRBV27 and TRBJ1-4, reads EAQVTQNPRYLITVTGKKLTVTCSQNMNHEYMSWYRQDPGLGLRQIYYSMNVEVTDKGDVPEGYKVSRKEKRNFPLILESPSPNQTSLYFCASSNRVNEKLFFGSGTQLSVL.

The chain employs TRBV29-1 and TRBJ2-3, with 9 bases aligning to TRBD2. Looked up from germline, CDR1 is SQVTM and CDR2 is ANQGSEA. J was trimmed by 3 bases and V by 4 bases; bases with no gene match: 8. The CDR3 runs 15 residues. DNA for the CDR3: TGCAGCGTTGTTTATAGCGGGGGTGGTACAGATACGCAGTATTTT. It encodes CSVVYSGGGTDTQYF.

V usage is TRBV15 and J usage is TRBJ1-5, with D unclear. CDR1 is LNHNV and CDR2 is YYDKDF in the germline V gene (reference sequence). CDR3 size: 13 residues. The V end was cut by 1 base, the J end by 7 bases, with 8 bases between. CDR3 bases: TGTGCCACCAGCAGAGCATCTAAGCAGCCCCAGCATTTT. Translation gives CATSRASKQPQHF.

This clonotype was seen only once. This chain links TRBV11-2 with TRBJ2-7; the match to TRBD1 covers 8 bases. CDR3 length: 15 amino acids. V lost 5 bases, J lost 3 bases, and 9 bases stayed unmatched. Germline V gives CDR1 SGHAT, CDR2 FQNNGV. CDR3 region: CASSPSQDRDYEQYF. As DNA, the CDR3 is TGTGCCAGCAGCCCGAGCCAGGACAGGGACTACGAGCAGTACTTC.

This chain joins TRBV20-1 and TRBJ1-1, with 7 bases that match TRBD1. Per germline, CDR1 DFQATT and CDR2 SNEGSKA (reference sequence). V lost 1 base to trimming and J lost 6 bases; unmatched junction nucleotides: 8. There are 14 residues in the CDR3. Here the CDR3 reads CSARGDREWAEAFF. The CDR3 DNA follows: TGCAGTGCTAGAGGAGACAGGGAGTGGGCTGAAGCTTTCTTT.

This clonotype was detected once. The rearrangement links TRBV4-2 to TRBJ2-7; D is possibly TRBD2 (5 bases). Germline V gene lookup returns CDR1 LGHNA and CDR2 YNFKEQ. This CDR3 has 17 amino acids. The V and J ends lost 0 bases and 0 bases respectively, with 15 bases between them. The CDR3 reads CASSQESAGASSYEQYF. The CDR3 nucleotides read TGTGCCAGCAGCCAAGAATCTGCGGGTGCGAGCTCCTACGAGCAGTACTTC.

As regards this clonotype: An end of the junction differs from the germline gene, which may be a read error. V gene TRBV11-2 combines with J gene TRBJ2-5; D possibly corresponds to TRBD1 (6 bases). Germline V CDR1 and CDR2: SGHAT, FQNNGV. The CDR3 is 14 residues long. The CDR3, as DNA: TGTGCCAGCAGAGAGGGACAATACCAGGAGACCCAGTACTTC. Amino acid sequence: CASREGQYQETQYF.

This clonotype was observed once. V is TRBV29-1 and J is TRBJ2-1; 12 bases line up with TRBD2. The CDR3 length is 16 residues. Per the germline V gene, CDR1 is SQVTM and CDR2 is ANQGSEA. The ends lost 6 bases at V and 1 base at J; junction bases unmatched: 7. The CDR3: CSVETSGGLSYNEQFF. DNA for the CDR3: TGCAGCGTGGAAACTAGCGGGGGGTTATCCTACAATGAGCAGTTCTTC.

This sequence joins TRBV30 and TRBJ1-2; D unclear. This CDR3 spans 11 amino acids. The germline gives CDR1 GTSNPN, CDR2 SVGIG (reference sequence). V was trimmed by 8 bases and J by 8 bases, leaving 15 bases between them. The DNA for the CDR3 is TGTGCCCAGTCAGAGGGCATCGGCTACACCTTC. It specifies CAQSEGIGYTF.

This sequence joins TRBV13 and TRBJ2-7; possible D gene TRBD2, 5 bases. Germline assignment: CDR1 PRHDT and CDR2 FYEKMQ (reference sequence). The CDR3 is made up of 13 amino acids. The V end lost 5 bases, the J end lost 5 bases, and 13 bases lay between the germline ends. The CDR3 protein is CASSLRGQHEQYV. CDR3 in DNA: TGTGCCAGCAGCCTTCGCGGGCAACACGAGCAGTACGTC.

The chain combines TRBV20-1 with TRBJ2-1; 7 bases are a match to TRBD2. The V gene's germline CDR1 is DFQATT and CDR2 SNEGSKA (reference sequence). V shed 3 bases and J 8 bases; nucleotides not matched to a gene: 4. This CDR3 is built from 12 residues. CDR3 loop: CSARLTSHEQFF. Written as DNA, the CDR3 is TGCAGTGCTAGGTTGACTAGCCATGAGCAGTTCTTC.

CDR3 loop: CSVRGGVEDTQYF. In DNA, the CDR3 is TGCAGCGTCCGGGGGGGTGTCGAAGATACGCAGTATTTT. The gene calls are TRBV29-1 and TRBJ2-3, with 8 positions matching TRBD2. Germline trimming cut 6 bases from V and 5 bases from J; bases unmatched to any gene: 7. The CDR3 covers 13 residues. Germline V gives CDR1 SQVTM, CDR2 ANQGSEA.